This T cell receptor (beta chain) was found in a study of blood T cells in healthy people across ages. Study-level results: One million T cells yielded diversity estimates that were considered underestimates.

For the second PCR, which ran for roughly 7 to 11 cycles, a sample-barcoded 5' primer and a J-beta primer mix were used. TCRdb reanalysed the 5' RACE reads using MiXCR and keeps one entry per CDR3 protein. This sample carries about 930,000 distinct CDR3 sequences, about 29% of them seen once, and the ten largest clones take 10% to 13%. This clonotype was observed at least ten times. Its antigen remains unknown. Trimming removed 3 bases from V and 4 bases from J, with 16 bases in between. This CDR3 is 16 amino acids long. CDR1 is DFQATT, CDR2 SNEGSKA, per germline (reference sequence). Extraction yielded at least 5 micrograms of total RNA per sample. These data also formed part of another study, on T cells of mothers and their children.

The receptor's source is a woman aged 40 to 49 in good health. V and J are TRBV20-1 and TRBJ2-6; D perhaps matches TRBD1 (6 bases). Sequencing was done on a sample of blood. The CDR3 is CSASQKGEVGANVLTF. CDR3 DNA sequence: TGCAGTGCTAGCCAAAAGGGGGAAGTGGGGGCCAACGTCCTGACTTTC.